The 28 T cell receptor beta chains in this list originate from one sample, sequenced in a study of CD8+CD57+ T cells in acquired aplastic anemia (dated by TCRdb to the late 2010s). The instrument given in TCRdb is Illumina HiSeq 2000. Profiling of TCR beta VDJ combinations and CDR3 sequences used genomic DNA as the template. The public reads were run again by TCRdb, first through fastp at Q25 and then through MiXCR, and only productive beta chains were kept. When rows share a CDR3 protein, they turn into one entry using the most common DNA and genes. The sample yields about 150,000 distinct CDR3 sequences; around two fifths were counted once. The ten largest clones capture 8% to 8.5% of the sample. What was sequenced was sorted CD4+, CD8+, or CD8+CD57+ T cells (not recorded which) from PBMCs. The receptors come from a human donor in good health, serving as a control.

This clonotype was recorded at least ten times. The chain has TRBV11-2 and TRBJ2-7, with D perhaps TRBD1 (5 bases). This CDR3 comprises 15 residues. Trimming took off 5 bases at V and 2 bases at J, with 16 bases between the two ends. The germline CDR1 and CDR2 sequences are SGHAT and FQNNGV. The CDR3 DNA is TGTGCCAGCAGCCCGAGGCCCGACAGCACCTACGAGCAGTACTTC. It yields the protein CASSPRPDSTYEQYF.

The chain combines TRBV9 with TRBJ1-1; 7 bases line up with TRBD1. The CDR3 loop spans 15 amino acids. V lost 0 bases and J lost 0; bases outside the gene matches: 2. Germline-derived CDR1 and CDR2 are SGDLS and YYNGEE. CDR3 protein: CASSVDGTVNTEAFF. The CDR3 DNA reads as TGTGCCAGCAGCGTAGATGGGACAGTGAACACTGAAGCTTTCTTT.

In this sample, this clonotype turned up many times. The chain carries TRBV6-5 and TRBJ1-5; a possible D gene is TRBD1 (5 bases). Per the germline V gene, CDR1 is MNHEY and CDR2 is SVGAGI. Trimming left V 0 bases short and J 4 bases short, with 16 bases between. The CDR3 sequence is 17 residues long. For the CDR3, the DNA is TGTGCCAGCAGTTACTCGGCACCAGGGTATGGAAATCAGCCCCAGCATTTT. Translation: CASSYSAPGYGNQPQHF.

This clonotype was picked up a small number of times. The gene calls are TRBV18 and TRBJ1-1; D remains ambiguous. V shed 6 bases and J shed 3 bases, with 11 bases lying between them. The CDR3 extends over 13 amino acids. Germline values: CDR1 KGHSH, CDR2 LQKENI. The CDR3 DNA follows: TGTGCCAGCTCCCTCTTGGTCGACACTGAAGCTTTCTTT. It specifies CASSLLVDTEAFF.

Notes on this clonotype: A read error may be the cause here, since a much bigger clone is one base away. V usage is TRBV5-1 and J usage is TRBJ1-4; TRBD1 might be the D (6 bases). The CDR3 runs to 13 residues. Deletions cut 4 bases from V and 5 bases from J, with 9 bases between. CDR1 is SGHRS and CDR2 is YFSETQ in the germline V gene. The DNA of the CDR3 is TGCGCCAGCAGCACCGGACAGAATGAAAAACTGTTTTTT. This translates into CASSTGQNEKLFF.

Remarks on this clonotype: A much larger clone lies one base from this, so it may be a read error. In nucleotides, the CDR3 is TGTGCCGGCAGCTTGGGGGCCTATGAGCAGTTCTTC. This sequence encodes CAGSLGAYEQFF. The chain recombines TRBV5-4 with TRBJ2-1; the D gene is possibly TRBD1 (6 bases). Germline lookup yields CDR1 SGHNT and CDR2 YYREEE (reference sequence). The CDR3 totals 12 residues.

There are many counts of this clonotype. The rearrangement links TRBV24-1 to TRBJ2-1; 8 bases agree with TRBD2. Germline V gene sequence: CDR1 KGHDR, CDR2 SFDVKD. The trim removed 0 bases at V and 2 bases at J, leaving 2 bases unmatched. CDR3 size: 16 residues. CDR3 coding DNA: TGTGCCACCAGTGATTTGTCGGGGGGGGCCTACAATGAGCAGTTCTTC. It yields the protein CATSDLSGGAYNEQFF.

The chain combines TRBV29-1 with TRBJ1-4, with a weak D call TRBD1 (6 bases). Germline CDR1 SQVTM, CDR2 ANQGSEA. This CDR3 spans 13 amino acids. Trimming left V 6 bases short and J 7 bases short, with 15 bases between. The CDR3: CSVGGGSGEKLFF. CDR3 DNA: TGCAGCGTGGGGGGCGGGTCCGGTGAAAAACTGTTTTTT.

V gene TRBV6-1 combines with J gene TRBJ2-7; D is possibly TRBD1 (6 bases). The CDR3 spans 15 residues. V was trimmed by 0 bases and J by 5 bases, leaving 14 bases between them. The germline CDR1 and CDR2 sequences are MNHNS and SASEGT. The CDR3 loop is CASSEAGRGLDEQYF. The CDR3 nucleotides read TGTGCCAGCAGTGAAGCGGGCAGGGGATTGGACGAGCAGTACTTC.

DNA for the CDR3: TGCAGCGTCCCAACGACGGGCCCTAATTCACCCCTCCACTTT. The encoded protein is CSVPTTGPNSPLHF. The chain joins TRBV29-1 to TRBJ1-6; D is unclear. The length of the CDR3 is 14 residues. From germline, CDR1 is SQVTM and CDR2 ANQGSEA. V lost 6 bases and J lost 6, with 15 bases in between.

This clonotype was detected many times. This rearrangement joins TRBV6-1 to TRBJ2-7; 8 positions match TRBD1. The J segment lost 0 bases and the V segment lost 8 bases, leaving 9 bases of the junction unmatched. Germline V gene sequence: CDR1 MNHNS, CDR2 SASEGT. The CDR3 loop spans 15 amino acids. CDR3: CASFSRQGSSYEQYF. CDR3 in DNA: TGTGCCAGCTTCAGCCGACAGGGGAGCTCCTACGAGCAGTACTTC.

This rearrangement joins TRBV2 to TRBJ1-2; D possibly corresponds to TRBD1 (5 bases). This CDR3 is built from 12 residues. The germline gives CDR1 SNHLY, CDR2 FYNNEI. Trimming left V 2 bases short and J 8 bases short, with 9 bases between. CDR3: CASSERSGGYTF. In DNA, the CDR3 is TGTGCCAGCAGTGAACGGTCAGGGGGCTACACCTTC.

The chain carries TRBV5-1 and TRBJ2-7, with TRBD1 matching over 7 bases. The CDR3 consists of 14 residues. The V segment lost 0 bases and the J segment 5 bases; nucleotides outside the gene matches: 5. Germline-derived CDR1 and CDR2 are SGHRS and YFSETQ. CDR3: CASSLAPTGNEQYF. The CDR3 DNA reads as TGCGCCAGCAGCTTGGCCCCGACAGGGAACGAGCAGTACTTC.

This clonotype has ten or more counts. This sequence joins TRBV29-1 and TRBJ2-5; a weak D match, TRBD1 (5 bases). The V and J ends lost 5 bases and 1 base respectively, with 8 bases between them. CDR3 length equals 12 residues. Germline assignment: CDR1 SQVTM and CDR2 ANQGSEA. In DNA form, the CDR3 reads TGCAGCGTTTTCAGGGCCCAAGAGACCCAGTACTTC. It yields the protein CSVFRAQETQYF.

This chain joins TRBV19 and TRBJ1-2; TRBD1 matches at 7 bases. The CDR3 covers 14 residues. The V and J ends lost 6 bases and 4 bases, in that order; junction bases with no gene match: 8. Germline-derived CDR1 and CDR2 are LNHDA and SQIVND (reference sequence). The CDR3 sequence: CASSKQGPIYGYTF. DNA for the CDR3: TGTGCCAGTAGCAAACAGGGGCCGATCTATGGCTACACCTTC.

This clonotype was counted ten times or more. CDR3 residues: CASSSDRYSNQPQHF. In DNA, the CDR3 is TGTGCCAGCAGCTCCGACAGATATAGCAATCAGCCCCAGCATTTT. This sequence joins TRBV6-1 and TRBJ1-5; weak D call: TRBD1 (5 bases). The CDR3 spans 15 residues. In germline, CDR1 is MNHNS, CDR2 SASEGT. V was clipped by 6 bases and J by 0 bases, with 12 bases between them.

This clonotype was picked up many times. The chain joins TRBV9 to TRBJ2-1, with D unclear. Looked up from germline, CDR1 is SGDLS and CDR2 is YYNGEE. The CDR3 contains 13 residues. The V and J ends lost 4 bases and 8 bases respectively, with 13 bases between them. The CDR3 here is CASSPQAADEQFF. CDR3 DNA sequence: TGTGCCAGCAGCCCCCAGGCGGCAGATGAGCAGTTCTTC.

V gene TRBV7-3 combines with J gene TRBJ1-2; D might be TRBD1 (6 bases). Germline CDR1 is SGHTA and CDR2 is FQGTGA. Trimming took off 1 base at V and 8 bases at J, with 11 bases between the two ends. The CDR3 runs 13 residues. CDR3 coding DNA: TGTGCCAGCAGCTTAAGGTCAGGGGAAGGCTACACCTTC. Translation gives CASSLRSGEGYTF. Full variable domain (rest looked up from reference TRBV7-3 and TRBJ1-2): GAGVSQTPSNKVTEKGKYVELRCDPISGHTALYWYRQSLGQGPEFLIYFQGTGAADDSGLPNDRFFAVRPEGSVSTLKIQRTERGDSAVYLCASSLRSGEGYTFGSGTRLTVV.

This clonotype has ten or more counts. The CDR3 DNA is TGCAGTGCTAGTGTGCGCGGGACAGATACGCAGTATTTT. Translation: CSASVRGTDTQYF. The chain recombines TRBV20-1 with TRBJ2-3; a possible D gene is TRBD2 (5 bases). V gave up 3 bases and J gave up 3 bases, with 10 bases separating them. This CDR3 region has 13 residues. Germline V gene data show CDR1 as DFQATT and CDR2 as SNEGSKA (reference sequence).

This sequence joins TRBV6-1 and TRBJ2-3, with 15 nucleotides matching TRBD2. The germline V gene has CDR1 MNHNS and CDR2 SASEGT. CDR3 length: 17 residues. Trimming removed 5 bases from V and 3 bases from J; junction bases left unmatched: 6. The DNA for the CDR3 is TGTGCCAGCAGTCCGGGACTAGCGGGAGGTCTGACAGATACGCAGTATTTT. It encodes CASSPGLAGGLTDTQYF.

The gene calls are TRBV11-1 and TRBJ2-7, with D possibly matching TRBD1 (6 bases). CDR1 and CDR2 (germline): SGHAT, FQDESV (reference sequence). Deletions cut 1 base from V and 2 bases from J, with 9 bases between. The CDR3 runs 14 residues. Here the CDR3 DNA reads TGTGCCAGCAGCTTAGAAACAGGGCCCTACGAGCAGTACTTC. Residues: CASSLETGPYEQYF.

This clonotype was recorded at least ten times. This rearrangement joins TRBV29-1 to TRBJ2-1; 8 positions agree with TRBD2. With V trimmed by 6 bases and J by 5 bases, 6 bases remained unmatched. Germline V gives CDR1 SQVTM, CDR2 ANQGSEA. CDR3 length: 13 residues. CDR3 nucleotides: TGCAGCGTCGACGGGACTAGAGACAATGAGCAGTTCTTC. Translated: CSVDGTRDNEQFF.

The chain combines TRBV6-1 with TRBJ1-1; D perhaps matches TRBD1 (6 bases). Germline-derived CDR1 and CDR2 are MNHNS and SASEGT. Between the trimmed V and J ends, which lost 7 bases and 0 bases, there was a span of 12 bases. This CDR3 has 14 amino acids. The DNA for the CDR3 is TGTGCCAGCAAGTTTGGACAGATGAACACTGAAGCTTTCTTT. It encodes CASKFGQMNTEAFF.

The chain links TRBV19 to TRBJ2-1, with a tentative D call TRBD2 (6 bases). Trimming took 10 bases from V and 4 from J, leaving 17 bases between them. Germline V gene data show CDR1 as LNHDA and CDR2 as SQIVND (reference sequence). The CDR3 loop spans 14 amino acids. The CDR3 here is CATRTTHQYNEQFF. CDR3 in DNA: TGTGCCACCAGGACTACCCACCAATACAATGAGCAGTTCTTC.

The CDR3 DNA is TGTGCCATCAGTGAGTGGGGCGAGGGCGAGCAGTACGTC. It encodes CAISEWGEGEQYV. This chain links TRBV10-3 with TRBJ2-7; D could derive from TRBD1 or TRBD2 (5 bases each). The V and J ends lost 1 base and 6 bases respectively, with 10 bases between them. The CDR3 runs 13 residues. The germline CDR1 and CDR2 sequences are ENHRY and SYGVKD.

This clonotype was found many times. The chain links TRBV20-1 to TRBJ2-1, with D perhaps TRBD1 (5 bases). V was shortened by 6 bases and J by 8 bases, with 14 bases between the two germline ends. From germline, CDR1 is DFQATT and CDR2 SNEGSKA (reference sequence). This CDR3 region has 12 residues. DNA of the CDR3: TGCAGTGCAGAGACAGTCTCCTATGAGCAGTTCTTC. Protein: CSAETVSYEQFF.

A note on this clonotype: This may arise from a read error, as a much more abundant clone is one base away. This chain uses TRBV20-1 with TRBJ2-1; D not resolved. The CDR3 runs 14 residues. Germline CDR1 and CDR2: DFQATT and SNEGSKA (reference sequence). This CDR3 reads CSAGPSLGFNEQLF. Written as DNA, the CDR3 is TGCAGTGCTGGTCCTTCATTGGGTTTCAATGAGCAGCTCTTC.

With respect to this clonotype: Since no conserved phenylalanine or tryptophan closes the CDR3, a read error is the likely cause. No DNA is shown, since the ends of the CDR3 on it are uncertain; the CDR3 is the one TCRdb lists. This chain connects TRBV10-2 to TRBJ2-5; the table names TRBD2, a call not compared with the DNA. The CDR3 is 14 residues long, counting both termini. Per germline, CDR1 WSHSY and CDR2 SAAADI. The CDR3 loop is CASSGTSGVETQCS.